Listed here are 5 T cell receptor beta chains from one sample, sequenced in a study of T cell responses to AZD1222 COVID-19 vaccine. Sequencing was performed with immunoSEQ multiplex PCR; in TCRdb, only in-frame clones are kept and a portion is missing. The sample carries 130,000 to 150,000 clones, about 92% recorded once. This sample comprised peripheral blood, obtained on day 0 of AZD1222 vaccination. The receptors here all came from an adult in good health.

V is TRBV27 and J is TRBJ2-3; 11 positions agree with TRBD2. In germline, CDR1 is MNHEY, CDR2 SMNVEV (reference sequence). The CDR3 length is 16 residues. V lost 6 bases to trimming and J lost 5 bases; unmatched junction nucleotides: 10. In nucleotides, the CDR3 is TGTGCCAGCAGCATTTCCACCGGGACTAGCGGAGATACGCAGTATTTT. Protein: CASSISTGTSGDTQYF.

This chain connects TRBV5-1 to TRBJ1-1; 10 nucleotides agree with TRBD1. The junction had 5 bases not matched to a gene; V was cut back by 4 bases and J by 2 bases. In germline, CDR1 is SGHRS, CDR2 YFSETQ. This CDR3 region has 15 residues. The CDR3 sequence: CASSLRQGANTEAFF. For the CDR3, the DNA is TGCGCCAGCAGCCTCAGACAGGGGGCAAACACTGAAGCTTTCTTT.

This clone occurred once. V usage is TRBV3-1 (or the pseudogene TRBV3-2) and J usage is TRBJ1-4, with 9 nucleotides matching TRBD1. Trimming at V came to 4 bases and at J to 5 bases, leaving 11 bases not matched to a gene. The CDR3 is 17 amino acids. Germline lookup yields CDR1 LGHDT and CDR2 YNNKEL (reference sequence). CDR3 DNA: TGTGCCAGCAGCCCCCGTCTGGGGACAGGGACCAATGAAAAACTGTTTTTT. The encoded protein is CASSPRLGTGTNEKLFF.

This sequence joins TRBV7-8 and TRBJ1-5, with TRBD1 matching over 10 bases. V was pared by 4 bases and J by 4 bases, with 10 bases of the junction left unmatched. This CDR3 is built from 17 residues. CDR1 and CDR2 from the germline V gene are SGHVS and FQNEAQ. CDR3 nucleotide sequence: TGTGCCAGCAGCTCGCGCTCCGGGACAGGGGATAATCAGCCCCAGCATTTT. Translation gives CASSSRSGTGDNQPQHF.

This clone is a singleton in its sample. CDR3 in DNA: TGTGCCAGTAGTCAGGGGGCGAGCGTCACTGAAGCTTTCTTT. It translates to CASSQGASVTEAFF. The chain joins TRBV19 to TRBJ1-1, with 8 positions matching TRBD1. CDR1 and CDR2 (germline): LNHDA, SQIVND (reference sequence). CDR3 length: 14 residues. Unmatched junction bases numbered 6, after V lost 5 bases and J lost 4 bases.